This T cell receptor beta chain was retrieved from a study of spatial heterogeneity in lung cancer. In TCRdb, the 5' RACE reads were re-called with MiXCR into one record per CDR3 protein. The sample has 65,000 to 85,000 distinct CDR3 sequences; approximately 20% are singletons. As to time point: sample taken at primary tumor resection. The authors sequenced whole RNA from tumor, nontumor lung or frozen PBMC without sorting. The V segment lost 3 bases and the J segment 6 bases; nucleotides outside the gene matches: 6. CDR3 length: 15 amino acids. Per germline, CDR1 SGHRS and CDR2 YFSETQ. The source of this sequence is a male donor with early-stage non-small cell lung cancer. The chain joins TRBV5-1 to TRBJ2-2; TRBD1 agrees at 9 bases. This specimen consisted of PBMCs, obtained at surgery. As DNA, the CDR3 is TGCGCCAGCAGCTCGAACCGACAGGGGGCCGGGGAGCTGTTTTTT. Its translation: CASSSNRQGAGELFF.